The present T cell receptor beta chain was sequenced within a study of cytomegalovirus exposure and HLA in healthy donors. The V gene lost 6 bases and the J gene lost 8 bases, with 16 bases spanning the gap. CDR1 is MNHEY and CDR2 is SVGAGI in the germline V gene. CDR3 size: 13 residues. The assay was immunoSEQ multiplex PCR, and TCRdb's table has in-frame clones only and misses some. The table shows 200,000 to 250,000 clones, with less than 90% occurring only once. The sequence came from a woman under 30 in good health and CMV-seronegative. The chain joins TRBV6-5 to TRBJ1-1; perhaps TRBD1 as D (6 bases). Material: PBMCs. CDR3 bases: TGTGCCAGCAGCTCGGACAGAAAAGGAGAAGCTTTCTTT. Its translation: CASSSDRKGEAFF.